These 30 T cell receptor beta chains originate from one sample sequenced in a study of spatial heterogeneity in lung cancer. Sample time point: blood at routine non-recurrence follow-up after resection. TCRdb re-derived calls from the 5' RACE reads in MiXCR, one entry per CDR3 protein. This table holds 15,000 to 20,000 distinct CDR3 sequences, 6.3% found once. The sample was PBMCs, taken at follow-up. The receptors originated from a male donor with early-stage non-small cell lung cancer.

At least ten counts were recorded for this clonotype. The CDR3 DNA reads as TGTGCCAGCAGCCGCCCGGGGGGAAAGGACACCGGGGAGCTGTTTTTT. Its translation: CASSRPGGKDTGELFF. The chain uses TRBV7-2 and TRBJ2-2; 7 bases align to TRBD2. CDR1 is SGHTA, CDR2 FQGNSA, per germline. The CDR3 contains 16 residues. V shed 5 bases, J shed 3 bases, and the junction held 9 bases outside the gene matches.

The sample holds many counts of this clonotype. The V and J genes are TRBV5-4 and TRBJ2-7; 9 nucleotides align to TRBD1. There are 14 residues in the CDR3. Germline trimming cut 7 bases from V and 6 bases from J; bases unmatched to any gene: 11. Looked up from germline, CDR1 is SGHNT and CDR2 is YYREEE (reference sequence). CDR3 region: CASSQDRGDSEQYF. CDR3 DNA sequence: TGTGCCAGCTCCCAGGACAGGGGAGACTCCGAGCAGTACTTC.

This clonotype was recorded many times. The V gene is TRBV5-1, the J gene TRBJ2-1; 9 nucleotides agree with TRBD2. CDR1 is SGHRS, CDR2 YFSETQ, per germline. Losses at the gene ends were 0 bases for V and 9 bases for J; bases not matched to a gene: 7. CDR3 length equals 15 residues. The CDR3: CASSLGVAGVSEQFF. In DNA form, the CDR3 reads TGCGCCAGCAGCTTGGGGGTAGCGGGAGTGAGTGAGCAGTTCTTC.

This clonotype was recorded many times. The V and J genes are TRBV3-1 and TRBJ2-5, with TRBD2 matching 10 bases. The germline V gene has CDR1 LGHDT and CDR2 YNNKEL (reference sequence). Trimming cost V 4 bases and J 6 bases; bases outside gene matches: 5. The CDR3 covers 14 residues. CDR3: CASSPRTSGKTQYF. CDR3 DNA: TGTGCCAGCAGCCCGCGGACTAGCGGAAAGACCCAGTACTTC.

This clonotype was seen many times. CDR3: CASSPSRGASEQFF. In DNA form, the CDR3 reads TGTGCCAGCTCACCCTCAAGAGGGGCTAGTGAGCAGTTCTTC. J is TRBJ2-1 and V is TRBV18, with D perhaps assigned TRBD1 or TRBD2 (5 bases each). Trimming pared 3 bases from V and 9 bases from J, leaving 15 bases between. This CDR3 has 14 residues. CDR1 and CDR2 from the germline V gene are KGHSH and LQKENI.

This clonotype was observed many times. This chain's CDR3 is CSADRQGAGEAFF. CDR3 nucleotides: TGCAGTGCCGACAGACAGGGGGCAGGTGAAGCTTTCTTT. J is TRBJ1-1 and V is TRBV20-1; TRBD1 matches 10 bases. Germline V gene sequence: CDR1 DFQATT, CDR2 SNEGSKA (reference sequence). V lost 6 bases to trimming and J lost 7 bases; unmatched junction nucleotides: 8. This CDR3 spans 13 amino acids.

The CDR3 here is CASSSWTSGSTDTQYF. The CDR3 DNA is TGTGCCAGCAGCTCTTGGACTAGCGGGAGCACAGATACGCAGTATTTT. V is TRBV7-6 and J is TRBJ2-3, with 11 bases fitting TRBD2. This CDR3 contains 16 residues. Germline V gene lookup returns CDR1 SGHVS and CDR2 FNYEAQ. J gave up 0 bases and V 4 bases, and 3 bases lay outside the gene matches.

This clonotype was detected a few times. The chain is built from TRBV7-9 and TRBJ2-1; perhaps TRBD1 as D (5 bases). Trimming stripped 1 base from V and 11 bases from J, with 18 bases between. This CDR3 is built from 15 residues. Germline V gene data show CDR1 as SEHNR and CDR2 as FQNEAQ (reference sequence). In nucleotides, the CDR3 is TGTGCCAGCAGCTTAGGAGCCAGTTGGACAACGAAGCAGTTCTTC. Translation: CASSLGASWTTKQFF. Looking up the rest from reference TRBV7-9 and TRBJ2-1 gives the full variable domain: DTGVSQNPRHKITKRGQNVTFRCDPISEHNRLYWYRQTLGQGPEFLTYFQNEAQLEKSRLLSDRFSAERPKGSFSTLEIQRTEQGDSAMYLCASSLGASWTTKQFFGPGTRLTVL.

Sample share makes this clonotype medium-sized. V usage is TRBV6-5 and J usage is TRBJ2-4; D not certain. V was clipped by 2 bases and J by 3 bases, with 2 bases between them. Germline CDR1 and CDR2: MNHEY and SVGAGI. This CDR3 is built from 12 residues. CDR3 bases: TGTGCCAGCAGTTACGGCAAAAACATTCAGTACTTC. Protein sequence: CASSYGKNIQYF.

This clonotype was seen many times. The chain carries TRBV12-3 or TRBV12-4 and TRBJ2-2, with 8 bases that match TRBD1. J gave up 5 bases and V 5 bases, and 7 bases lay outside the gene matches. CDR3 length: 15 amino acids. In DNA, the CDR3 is TGTGCCAGCAGTCCTCAGGGGGCGGCGACCGGGGAGCTGTTTTTT. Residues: CASSPQGAATGELFF.

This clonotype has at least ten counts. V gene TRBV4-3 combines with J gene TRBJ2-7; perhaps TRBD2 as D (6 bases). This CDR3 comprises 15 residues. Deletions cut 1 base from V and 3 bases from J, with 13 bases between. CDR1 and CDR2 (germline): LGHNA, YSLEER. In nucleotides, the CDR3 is TGCGCCAGCAGCCAAGCCTGGCTAGCGTTCTACGAGCAGTACTTC. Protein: CASSQAWLAFYEQYF.

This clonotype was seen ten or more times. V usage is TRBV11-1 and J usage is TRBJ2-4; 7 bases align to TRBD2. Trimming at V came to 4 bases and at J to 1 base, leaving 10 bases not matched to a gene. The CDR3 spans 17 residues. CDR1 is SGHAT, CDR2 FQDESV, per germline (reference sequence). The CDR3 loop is CASSSPRGGSAKNIQYF. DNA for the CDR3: TGTGCCAGCAGCTCTCCCCGCGGGGGTTCGGCCAAAAACATTCAGTACTTC.

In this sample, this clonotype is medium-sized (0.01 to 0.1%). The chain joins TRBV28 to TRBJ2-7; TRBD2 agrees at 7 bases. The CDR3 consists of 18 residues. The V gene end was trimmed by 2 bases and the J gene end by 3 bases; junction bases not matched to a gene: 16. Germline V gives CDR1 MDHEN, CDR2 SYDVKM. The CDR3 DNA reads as TGTGCCAGCAGTTTAGAGGTTCGCCTAGCGGACGGGAGCTACGAGCAGTACTTC. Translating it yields CASSLEVRLADGSYEQYF. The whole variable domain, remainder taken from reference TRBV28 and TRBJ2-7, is DVKVTQSSRYLVKRTGEKVFLECVQDMDHENMFWYRQDPGLGLRLIYFSYDVKMKEKGDIPEGYSVSREKKERFSLILESASTNQTSMYLCASSLEVRLADGSYEQYFGPGTRLTVT.

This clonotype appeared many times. CDR3 DNA sequence: TGTGCCAGCAGTTCTACGGGGTATAGCAATCAGCCCCAGCATTTT. Its translation: CASSSTGYSNQPQHF. The chain recombines TRBV28 with TRBJ1-5; D uncertain. There are 15 residues in the CDR3. V was cut by 4 bases and J by 0 bases, with 10 bases left in between. Germline V CDR1 and CDR2: MDHEN, SYDVKM.

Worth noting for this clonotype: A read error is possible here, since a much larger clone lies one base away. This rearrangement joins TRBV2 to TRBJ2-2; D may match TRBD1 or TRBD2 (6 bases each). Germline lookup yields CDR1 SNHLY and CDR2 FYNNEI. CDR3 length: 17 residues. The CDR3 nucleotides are TGTGTCAGCAGTCCACGGAGGGGGGACCTGGGCACCGGGGAGCTGTTTTTT. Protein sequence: CVSSPRRGDLGTGELFF.

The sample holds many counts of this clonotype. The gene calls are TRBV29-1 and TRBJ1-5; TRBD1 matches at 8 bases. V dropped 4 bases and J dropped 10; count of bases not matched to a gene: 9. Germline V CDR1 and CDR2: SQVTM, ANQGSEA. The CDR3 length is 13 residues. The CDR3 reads CSVGEGTGRPQHF. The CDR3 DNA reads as TGCAGCGTTGGGGAGGGGACAGGAAGACCCCAGCATTTT.

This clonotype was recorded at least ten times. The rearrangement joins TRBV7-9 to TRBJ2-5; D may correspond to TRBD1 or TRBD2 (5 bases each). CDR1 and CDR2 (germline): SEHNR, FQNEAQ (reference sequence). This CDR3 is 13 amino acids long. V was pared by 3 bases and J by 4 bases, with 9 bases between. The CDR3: CASSLGVRETQYF. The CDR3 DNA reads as TGTGCCAGCAGCTTGGGGGTCCGAGAGACCCAGTACTTC.

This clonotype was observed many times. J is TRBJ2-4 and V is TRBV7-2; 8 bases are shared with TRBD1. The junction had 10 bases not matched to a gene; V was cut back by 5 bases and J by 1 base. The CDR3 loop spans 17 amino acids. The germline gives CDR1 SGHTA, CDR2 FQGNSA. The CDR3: CASSPGQGIGAKNIQYF. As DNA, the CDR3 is TGTGCCAGCAGCCCCGGACAGGGTATAGGGGCCAAAAACATTCAGTACTTC. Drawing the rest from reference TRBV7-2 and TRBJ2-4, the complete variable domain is GAGVSQSPSNKVTEKGKDVELRCDPISGHTALYWYRQSLGQGLEFLIYFQGNSAPDKSGLPSDRFSAERTGGSVSTLTIQRTQQEDSAVYLCASSPGQGIGAKNIQYFGAGTRLSVL.

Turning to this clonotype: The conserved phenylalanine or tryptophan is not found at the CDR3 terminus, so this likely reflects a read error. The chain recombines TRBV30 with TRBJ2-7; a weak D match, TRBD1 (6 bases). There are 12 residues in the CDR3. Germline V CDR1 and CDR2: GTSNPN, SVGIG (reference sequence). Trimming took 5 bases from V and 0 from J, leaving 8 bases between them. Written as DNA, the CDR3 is TGTGCCTGGCGGGACAACTCCTACGAGCAGTACCTC. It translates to CAWRDNSYEQYL.

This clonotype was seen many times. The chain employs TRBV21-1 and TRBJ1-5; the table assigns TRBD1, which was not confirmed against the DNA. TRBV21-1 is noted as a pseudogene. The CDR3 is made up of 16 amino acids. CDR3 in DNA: TGTGCCAGCAGCAAAGAAAAGGGGGCGAAAGGTCAGCCCCAGCATTTT. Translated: CASSKEKGAKGQPQHF.

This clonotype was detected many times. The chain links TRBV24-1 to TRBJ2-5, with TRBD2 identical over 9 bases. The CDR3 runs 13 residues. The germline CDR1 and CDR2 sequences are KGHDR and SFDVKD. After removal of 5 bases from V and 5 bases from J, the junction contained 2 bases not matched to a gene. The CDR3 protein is CATSVAGDETQYF. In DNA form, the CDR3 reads TGTGCCACCAGTGTAGCGGGAGATGAGACCCAGTACTTC.

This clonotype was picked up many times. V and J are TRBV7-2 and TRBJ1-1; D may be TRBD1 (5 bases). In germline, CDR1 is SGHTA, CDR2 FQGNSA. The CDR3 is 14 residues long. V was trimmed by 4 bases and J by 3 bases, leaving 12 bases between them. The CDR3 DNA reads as TGTGCCAGCAGCTCACAGGCGTGGGACACTGAAGCTTTCTTT. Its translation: CASSSQAWDTEAFF.

The CDR3 here is CASSLQSLSYNEQFF. The CDR3 DNA reads TGTGCCAGCAGTCTACAAAGCCTTTCCTACAATGAGCAGTTCTTC. The chain carries TRBV6-5 and TRBJ2-1; no definite D call. The CDR3 totals 15 residues. Looked up from germline, CDR1 is MNHEY and CDR2 is SVGAGI. V was pared by 5 bases and J by 1 base, with 12 bases between.

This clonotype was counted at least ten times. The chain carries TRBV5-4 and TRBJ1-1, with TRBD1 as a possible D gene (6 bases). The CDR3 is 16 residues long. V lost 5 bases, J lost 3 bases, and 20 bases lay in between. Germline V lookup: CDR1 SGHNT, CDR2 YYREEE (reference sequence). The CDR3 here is CASSQQGYGRDTEAFF. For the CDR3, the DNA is TGTGCCAGCAGTCAACAGGGATACGGTCGGGACACTGAAGCTTTCTTT. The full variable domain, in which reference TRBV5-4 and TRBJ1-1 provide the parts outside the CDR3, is ETGVTQSPTHLIKTRGQQVTLRCSSQSGHNTVSWYQQALGQGPQFIFQYYREEENGRGNFPPRFSGLQFPNYSSELNVNALELDDSALYLCASSQQGYGRDTEAFFGQGTRLTVV.

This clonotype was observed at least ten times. The CDR3 here is CASGLDPTNNEQFF. Written as DNA, the CDR3 is TGTGCTAGTGGTTTGGACCCTACAAACAATGAGCAGTTCTTC. The chain employs TRBV12-5 and TRBJ2-1; D gene uncertain. Germline V CDR1 and CDR2: LGHNT, FRNRAP. V lost 1 base and J lost 5, with 9 bases in between. This CDR3 is 14 amino acids long. Complete variable domain (other parts from reference TRBV12-5 and TRBJ2-1): DARVTQTPRHKVTEMGQEVTMRCQPILGHNTVFWYRQTMMQGLELLAYFRNRAPLDDSGMPKDRFSAEMPDATLATLKIQPSEPRDSAVYFCASGLDPTNNEQFFGPGTRLTVL.

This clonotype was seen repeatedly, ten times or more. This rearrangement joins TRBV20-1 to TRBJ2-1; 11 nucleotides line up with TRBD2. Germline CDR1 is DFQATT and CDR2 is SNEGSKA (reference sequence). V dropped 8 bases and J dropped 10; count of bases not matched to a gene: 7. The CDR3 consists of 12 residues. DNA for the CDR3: TGCAGTACCTCTAGCGGGAGGAACGAGCAGTTCTTC. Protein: CSTSSGRNEQFF.

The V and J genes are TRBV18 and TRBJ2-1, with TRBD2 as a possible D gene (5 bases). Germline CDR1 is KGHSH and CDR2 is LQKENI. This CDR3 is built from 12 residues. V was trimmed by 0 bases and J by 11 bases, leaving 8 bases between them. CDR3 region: CASSPPEGQQFF. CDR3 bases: TGTGCCAGCTCACCACCCGAGGGTCAGCAGTTCTTC.

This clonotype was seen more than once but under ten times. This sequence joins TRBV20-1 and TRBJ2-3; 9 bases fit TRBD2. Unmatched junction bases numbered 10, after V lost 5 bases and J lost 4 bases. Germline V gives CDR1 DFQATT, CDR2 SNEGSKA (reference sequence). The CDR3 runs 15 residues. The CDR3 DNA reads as TGCAGTGCTGGGGTGGCTAGCGGGACTGCAGATACGCAGTATTTT. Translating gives CSAGVASGTADTQYF.

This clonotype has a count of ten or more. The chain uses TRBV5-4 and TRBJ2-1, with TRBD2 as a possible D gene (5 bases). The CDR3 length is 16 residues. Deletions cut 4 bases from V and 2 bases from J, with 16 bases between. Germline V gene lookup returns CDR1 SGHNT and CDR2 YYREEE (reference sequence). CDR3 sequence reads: CASSTSGPITYNEQFF. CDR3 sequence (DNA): TGTGCCAGCAGCACGAGCGGACCGATTACCTACAATGAGCAGTTCTTC.

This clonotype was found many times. In DNA form, the CDR3 reads TGTGCCAGCAGTTACATCACAGGGGGCGAGCAGTACTTC. Translated, it gives CASSYITGGEQYF. The chain recombines TRBV6-5 with TRBJ2-7; 8 bases are shared with TRBD1. Per the germline V gene, CDR1 is MNHEY and CDR2 is SVGAGI. The V segment lost 2 bases and the J segment 6 bases; nucleotides outside the gene matches: 3. The CDR3 totals 13 residues.